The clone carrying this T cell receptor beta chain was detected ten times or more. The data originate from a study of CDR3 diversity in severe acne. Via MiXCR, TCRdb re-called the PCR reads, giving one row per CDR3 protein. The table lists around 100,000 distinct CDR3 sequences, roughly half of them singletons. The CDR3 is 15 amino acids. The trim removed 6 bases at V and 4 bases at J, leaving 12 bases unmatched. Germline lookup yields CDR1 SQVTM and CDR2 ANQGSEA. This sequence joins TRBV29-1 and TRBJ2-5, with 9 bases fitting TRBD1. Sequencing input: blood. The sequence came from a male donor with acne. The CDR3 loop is CSVETGGGQRETQYF. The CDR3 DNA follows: TGCAGCGTCGAAACAGGGGGCGGGCAGAGAGAGACCCAGTACTTC.